These 14 T cell receptor beta chains originate from one sample sequenced in a study of persistence of HIV-infected CD4 T cells (dated by TCRdb to about 2020). Explained via the paper, the treatment or condition label denotes: suppressive antiretroviral therapy. Cells were stimulated with anti-CD3/anti-CD28 magnetic beads as a nonspecific positive control representing the CD4+ T cell repertoire. Responding CD4+ T cells were sorted by upregulation of both CD40 ligand and CD69. The immunoSEQ hsTCRB assay version 4 in survey mode was used to sequence TCRbeta repertoires from genomic DNA. TCRdb stores this immuneACCESS table with in-frame sequences only. Part of the clones is absent; in the studies checked, under half of the shortfall reflects unresolved V genes, and no reason is known for the rest. Recorded for this sample are tens of thousands of clones; about 87% of them occurred a single time. Together, the top ten hold about 1.3% of the sample.

Their antigens remain unidentified. The source material was CD4+ T cells sorted from PBMCs after roughly 18-hour stimulation, sampled from a patient who received antiretroviral therapy. Read against the paper, the sample's cell subset or site label means: CD40L+CD69+ CD4 T cells responding to anti-CD3/anti-CD28 beads, representing the overall repertoire. These receptors were taken from an adult man with HIV who was CMV-seropositive.

This clone was counted a single time. The rearrangement joins TRBV4-3 to TRBJ2-3, with 7 nucleotides matching TRBD2. The CDR3 spans 14 residues. Losses at the gene ends were 2 bases for V and 7 bases for J; bases not matched to a gene: 6. Germline-derived CDR1 and CDR2 are LGHNA and YSLEER. CDR3 bases: TGCGCCAGCAGCCAACTCCTGACTAGCCATACGCAGTATTTT. Amino acids: CASSQLLTSHTQYF.

The gene calls are TRBV6-1 and TRBJ2-2; D not resolved. The germline V gene encodes CDR1 MNHNS and CDR2 SASEGT. The length of the CDR3 is 14 residues. V was pared by 2 bases and J by 4 bases, with 8 bases between. The CDR3 bases are TGTGCCAGCAGTGAATCAAGGCTCACCGGGGAGCTGTTTTTT. This codes for CASSESRLTGELFF.

This sequence joins TRBV19 and TRBJ1-5; D is uncertain. The ends were cut back, 0 bases at V and 6 bases at J, with 18 bases in the middle. The germline V gene has CDR1 LNHDA and CDR2 SQIVND (reference sequence). The CDR3 totals 17 residues. This chain's CDR3 is CASSIDRVGFGVQPQHF. The CDR3 coding sequence is TGTGCCAGTAGTATAGATCGAGTGGGATTCGGGGTTCAGCCCCAGCATTTT.

The chain joins TRBV3-1 (or the pseudogene TRBV3-2) to TRBJ1-5, with D hard to call. The germline CDR1 and CDR2 sequences are LGHDT and YNNKEL (reference sequence). The CDR3 sequence is 16 residues long. V was pared by 1 base and J by 2 bases, with 12 bases between. CDR3 nucleotide sequence: TGTGCCAGCAGCCAAGCTGGAGGAAAGGGCAATCAGCCCCAGCATTTT. This codes for CASSQAGGKGNQPQHF.

The chain has TRBV7-3 and TRBJ2-7, with TRBD2 identical over 8 bases. The ends lost 1 base at V and 1 base at J; junction bases unmatched: 3. Looked up from germline, CDR1 is SGHTA and CDR2 is FQGTGA. The CDR3 runs 15 residues. This chain's CDR3 is CASSLMGGRSYEQYF. CDR3 sequence (DNA): TGTGCCAGCAGCTTAATGGGCGGGAGGTCCTACGAGCAGTACTTC.

The rearrangement uses TRBV30 and TRBJ1-5; D gene uncertain. Germline loops: CDR1 GTSNPN, CDR2 SVGIG (reference sequence). V lost 0 bases to trimming and J lost 0 bases, with 9 bases between them. The CDR3 extends over 15 amino acids. As DNA, the CDR3 is TGTGCCTGGAGTGTACCTACATATAGCAATCAGCCCCAGCATTTT. It encodes CAWSVPTYSNQPQHF.

The chain is built from TRBV6-5 and TRBJ2-7; 8 bases fit TRBD1. V lost 6 bases, J lost 3 bases, and 7 bases stayed unmatched. CDR1 and CDR2 (germline): MNHEY, SVGAGI. This CDR3 spans 14 amino acids. The CDR3 DNA reads as TGTGCCAGCAGGCTGACAGGGGAAAACTACGAGCAGTACTTC. Translating gives CASRLTGENYEQYF.

This chain uses TRBV6-2 or TRBV6-3 with TRBJ2-1; 14 bases are a match to TRBD2. V was pared by 2 bases and J by 10 bases, with 7 bases of the junction left unmatched. CDR1 is MNHEY, CDR2 SVGEGT, per germline. The CDR3 length is 16 residues. This chain's CDR3 is CASSYGGGLAGEEQFF. DNA of the CDR3: TGTGCCAGCAGTTACGGGGGGGGACTAGCGGGAGAAGAGCAGTTCTTC.

This clone was found once. The rearrangement joins TRBV27 to TRBJ1-3; a possible D gene is TRBD1 (5 bases). The CDR3 length is 15 residues. V gave up 2 bases and J gave up 2 bases, with 10 bases separating them. Germline V gives CDR1 MNHEY, CDR2 SMNVEV (reference sequence). CDR3 sequence reads: CASSLGTTAGNTIYF. In DNA, the CDR3 is TGTGCCAGCAGTTTAGGGACCACCGCTGGAAACACCATATATTTT.

The J gene is TRBJ2-1, the V gene TRBV11-2; TRBD2 matches 11 bases. V gave up 10 bases and J gave up 5 bases; unmatched junction bases: 19. Germline CDR1 SGHAT, CDR2 FQNNGV. The CDR3 contains 18 residues. The CDR3: CATSRQGITSGGDNEQFF. In DNA form, the CDR3 reads TGTGCCACTTCGCGGCAGGGCATTACTAGCGGGGGAGACAATGAGCAGTTCTTC.

This clone is a singleton in its sample. This rearrangement joins TRBV4-1 to TRBJ1-1; TRBD1 might be the D (5 bases). Germline-derived CDR1 and CDR2 are MGHRA and YSYEKL. The CDR3 contains 15 residues. Between the trimmed V and J ends, which lost 4 bases and 5 bases, there was a span of 17 bases. The CDR3 DNA sequence: TGCGCCAGCAGCCCAGGGACTTGGGGGTTTACTGAAGCTTTCTTT. Its translation is CASSPGTWGFTEAFF.

This chain connects TRBV28 to TRBJ1-1, with a tentative D call TRBD1 (5 bases). Trimming removed 1 base at V and 2 bases at J, with 11 bases between. The CDR3 is made up of 15 amino acids. CDR1 MDHEN and CDR2 SYDVKM come from the germline V gene. The chain's CDR3 is CASSLLGTSNTEAFF. DNA of the CDR3: TGTGCCAGCAGTTTATTGGGGACTTCCAACACTGAAGCTTTCTTT.

J is TRBJ2-5 and V is TRBV5-1, with 8 bases matching TRBD1. CDR1 SGHRS and CDR2 YFSETQ come from the germline V gene. The CDR3 runs to 14 residues. Trimming removed 4 bases from V and 5 bases from J; junction bases left unmatched: 7. This CDR3 is CASSTSGGRETQYF. CDR3 nucleotides: TGCGCCAGCAGCACCTCAGGGGGCCGGGAGACCCAGTACTTC.

This clone was counted between two and nine times. Additional DNA sequences in this sample encode the identical CDR3. V usage is TRBV6-5 and J usage is TRBJ1-5, with no clear D. The CDR3 covers 14 residues. In germline, CDR1 is MNHEY, CDR2 SVGAGI. The ends were cut back, 8 bases at V and 2 bases at J, with 13 bases in the middle. In nucleotides, the CDR3 is TGTGCCAGCCGGGGTGGTGGTGGCAATCAGCCCCAGCATTTT. Translation: CASRGGGGNQPQHF.